This T cell receptor beta chain was retrieved from a study of blood T cell repertoires in COVID-19. In the original workflow: From reference gene primer amplification, estimates of nucleated cell counts were derived. Repertoires were generated with immunoSEQ multiplex PCR, while TCRdb's copy carries only in-frame clones and drops some. The V and J calls and clone size are taken from that table; D and trimming were inferred from the DNA. The sample consists of roughly 100,000 clones, more than 85% of them appearing once. The sequence came from a man in his fifties or sixties with active or convalescent COVID-19. Sequenced input: peripheral blood.

In nucleotides, the CDR3 is TGTGCCAGCAGTGTCTCAACAGGGGGAGCTAACTATGGCTACACCTTC. Its translation: CASSVSTGGANYGYTF. The chain joins TRBV28 to TRBJ1-2, with TRBD1 matching 8 bases. This CDR3 comprises 16 residues. Germline-derived CDR1 and CDR2 are MDHEN and SYDVKM. Trimming cost V 5 bases and J 0 bases; bases outside gene matches: 8.